This entry is about one T cell receptor (beta chain). The data derive from a study of CD8+CD57+ T cells in acquired aplastic anemia. Study in general: Across the sorted CD4+ and CD8+ cells, DNA amounts averaged roughly 3 ug.

Profiling of TCR beta VDJ combinations and CDR3 sequences used genomic DNA as template. TCRdb re-called the reads with MiXCR, one entry per CDR3 protein. This sample has 170,000 or so distinct CDR3 sequences, with roughly 65% found just once. In patients chosen for sequencing, flow cytometry had shown CD8+CD57+ cell expansion. Severe acquired aplastic anemia affected all patients. None of the patients had been given any therapy when their blood was sampled. The sample comprised sorted CD4+, CD8+, or CD8+CD57+ T cells (not recorded which) from PBMCs. The clonotype was recovered from a human donor with aplastic anemia.

CDR3 nucleotide sequence: TGTGCCAGCAGCTCGGATGTCCCACCATACGAGCAGTACTTC. Its protein product is CASSSDVPPYEQYF. The chain is built from TRBV2 and TRBJ2-7; D uncertain. Trimming stripped 6 bases from V and 4 bases from J, with 16 bases between. Germline V CDR1 and CDR2: SNHLY, FYNNEI. The CDR3 runs to 14 residues. Full variable domain (outside the CDR3, taken from reference TRBV2 and TRBJ2-7): EPEVTQTPSHQVTQMGQEVILRCVPISNHLYFYWYRQILGQKVEFLVSFYNNEISEKSEIFDDQFSVERPDGSNFTLKIRSTKLEDSAMYFCASSSDVPPYEQYFGPGTRLTVT.